Presented here are 20 T cell receptor beta chains from one specimen sequenced in a study of CD8 T cells in ankylosing spondylitis. TCRdb called the 5' RACE reads again in MiXCR, with one record for every CDR3 protein. The sample lists 150,000 to 200,000 distinct CDR3 sequences, approximately 32% occurring once. Input material: synovial fluid, either unsorted or a sorted T cell fraction (not recorded which). All receptors derive from a male donor with ankylosing spondylitis.

The chain combines TRBV5-8 with TRBJ2-3; 15 bases fit TRBD2. This CDR3 comprises 17 residues. With V trimmed by 4 bases and J by 5 bases, 8 bases remained unmatched. Germline loops: CDR1 SGHTS, CDR2 YDEGEE. The chain's CDR3 is CASSQWGLAGGGDTQYF. The CDR3 DNA is TGTGCCAGCAGCCAGTGGGGACTAGCGGGGGGAGGAGATACGCAGTATTTT.

The CDR3 DNA reads as TGTGCCAGCAGCTCGTATCACGACACTGAAGCTTTCTTT. Protein product: CASSSYHDTEAFF. The genes are TRBV7-3 and TRBJ1-1, with D hard to call. V lost 4 bases and J lost 3, with 9 bases in between. The CDR3 is 13 amino acids. In germline, CDR1 is SGHTA, CDR2 FQGTGA.

This clonotype has a handful of counts. The chain recombines TRBV5-1 with TRBJ2-1, with a possible D match to TRBD2 (5 bases). The germline V gene encodes CDR1 SGHRS and CDR2 YFSETQ. V was shortened by 4 bases and J by 0 bases, with 11 bases between the two germline ends. CDR3 size: 15 residues. CDR3 sequence: CASSRSESSYNEQFF. The DNA of the CDR3 is TGCGCCAGCAGCCGTAGCGAGAGCTCCTACAATGAGCAGTTCTTC.

This chain connects TRBV10-3 to TRBJ2-1, with D possibly being TRBD2 (5 bases). The CDR3 covers 15 residues. In germline, CDR1 is ENHRY, CDR2 SYGVKD. The germline V and J ends were trimmed by 0 bases and 7 bases, with 13 bases remaining between them. CDR3 sequence: CAISESGLADNEQFF. The CDR3 nucleotides are TGTGCCATCAGTGAGTCCGGGCTAGCTGATAATGAGCAGTTCTTC.

This clonotype was seen many times. The genes are TRBV20-1 and TRBJ2-5; no definite D call. Trimming took off 1 base at V and 5 bases at J, with 14 bases between the two ends. The germline V gene encodes CDR1 DFQATT and CDR2 SNEGSKA (reference sequence). This CDR3 has 14 residues. As DNA, the CDR3 is TGCAGTGCTAGAGGCTCCCCCATGGGGGAGACCCAGTACTTC. Protein product: CSARGSPMGETQYF.

This clonotype was observed a single time. The chain uses TRBV5-1 and TRBJ2-7; D is tentatively TRBD1 or TRBD2 (5 bases each). CDR3 length: 17 residues. With 0 bases removed from V and 4 bases from J, the gap between germline ends came to 20 bases. Per the germline V gene, CDR1 is SGHRS and CDR2 is YFSETQ. The CDR3 protein is CASSLAGTQLGQYEQYF. The CDR3 nucleotides are TGCGCCAGCAGCTTGGCCGGGACCCAATTAGGGCAGTACGAGCAGTACTTC.

This clonotype came up a few times. The chain is built from TRBV3-1 and TRBJ1-2, with D maybe TRBD1 (5 bases). CDR3 size: 15 residues. The germline V gene has CDR1 LGHDT and CDR2 YNNKEL (reference sequence). The V end lost 6 bases, the J end lost 0 bases, and 14 bases lay between the germline ends. CDR3 region: CASSRRDATNYGYTF. The CDR3 DNA reads as TGTGCCAGCAGTCGCCGGGACGCCACTAACTATGGCTACACCTTC.

This clonotype was seen only a few times. This chain connects TRBV11-2 to TRBJ2-3, with 7 bases aligning to TRBD2. Germline loops: CDR1 SGHAT, CDR2 FQNNGV. The CDR3 length is 16 residues. V dropped 3 bases and J dropped 0; count of bases not matched to a gene: 6. The DNA for the CDR3 is TGTGCCAGCAGCTTGGGGGGGGTCGCGAGCACAGATACGCAGTATTTT. Translation gives CASSLGGVASTDTQYF.

This clonotype has just a few counts. The chain is built from TRBV6-1 and TRBJ2-5; 11 bases map to TRBD2. The germline CDR1 and CDR2 sequences are MNHNS and SASEGT. The V gene end was trimmed by 6 bases and the J gene end by 1 base; junction bases not matched to a gene: 1. The CDR3 length is 14 residues. The CDR3 here is CASRLAGGQETQYF. The CDR3 DNA is TGTGCCAGCAGGCTAGCGGGGGGCCAAGAGACCCAGTACTTC.

This clonotype was seen many times. The chain recombines TRBV20-1 with TRBJ2-1; 7 nucleotides align to TRBD2. CDR3 length equals 17 residues. CDR1 is DFQATT and CDR2 is SNEGSKA in the germline V gene (reference sequence). V lost 0 bases, J lost 7 bases, and 15 bases stayed unmatched. CDR3 DNA sequence: TGCAGTGCTAGAGAGCGTGGACTTGGGGGGGGGAGGAATGAGCAGTTCTTC. Translating it yields CSARERGLGGGRNEQFF.

The J gene is TRBJ2-3, the V gene TRBV11-2, with a tentative D call TRBD2 (5 bases). CDR1 is SGHAT, CDR2 FQNNGV, per germline. The CDR3 contains 18 residues. V was trimmed by 4 bases and J by 4 bases, leaving 24 bases between them. This CDR3 is CASSSRLLSGGRADTQYF. As DNA, the CDR3 is TGTGCCAGCAGCTCTCGCCTTCTAAGCGGCGGGCGTGCAGATACGCAGTATTTT.

V usage is TRBV15 and J usage is TRBJ1-1; D remains unclear. The CDR3 has 14 amino acids. The germline V and J ends were trimmed by 0 bases and 5 bases, with 10 bases remaining between them. Looked up from germline, CDR1 is LNHNV and CDR2 is YYDKDF (reference sequence). This chain's CDR3 is CATSREMTLTEAFF. The CDR3 DNA reads as TGTGCCACCAGCAGAGAAATGACATTGACTGAAGCTTTCTTT.

Ten or more counts support this clonotype. The gene calls are TRBV12-3 or TRBV12-4 and TRBJ2-3; the D is unclear. This CDR3 has 13 amino acids. Trimming removed 6 bases at V and 7 bases at J, with 14 bases between. The CDR3: CASRPTASHTQYF. DNA for the CDR3: TGTGCCAGCAGACCAACTGCATCTCATACGCAGTATTTT.

This chain links TRBV3-1 with TRBJ2-7; 7 bases align to TRBD1. Germline lookup yields CDR1 LGHDT and CDR2 YNNKEL (reference sequence). The J segment lost 4 bases and the V segment lost 9 bases, leaving 6 bases of the junction unmatched. The CDR3 has 12 amino acids. The CDR3 reads CARQLQGYEQYF. Written as DNA, the CDR3 is TGTGCCAGACAATTACAGGGGTACGAGCAGTACTTC.

V is TRBV27 and J is TRBJ2-3; 16 positions match TRBD2. The V and J ends lost 5 bases and 4 bases, in that order; junction bases with no gene match: 6. The CDR3 spans 17 residues. Germline CDR1 MNHEY, CDR2 SMNVEV (reference sequence). The CDR3 nucleotides read TGTGCCAGCAGTCACGGGACTAGCGGGAGGGCCGCAGATACGCAGTATTTT. Translated: CASSHGTSGRAADTQYF.

The chain has TRBV15 and TRBJ2-3; no reliable D call. CDR1 and CDR2 from the germline V gene are LNHNV and YYDKDF (reference sequence). CDR3 length equals 17 residues. Trimming stripped 5 bases from V and 4 bases from J, with 22 bases between. The CDR3 nucleotides read TGTGCCACCAGCCGCGAGAAGACGTTGCGGCTTTCAGATACGCAGTATTTT. Protein sequence: CATSREKTLRLSDTQYF.

This chain links TRBV21-1 with TRBJ2-1; the D segment call TRBD1 is taken from the table without a DNA check. TRBV21-1 is listed as a pseudogene. The CDR3 contains 16 residues. This chain's CDR3 is CASSYLGRTKNNEQFF. Here the CDR3 DNA reads TGTGCCAGCAGCTACCTGGGACGGACGAAGAACAATGAGCAGTTCTTC.

This clonotype was detected only a few times. V and J are TRBV3-1 and TRBJ1-6; D is unresolved. The CDR3 contains 15 residues. V lost 4 bases and J 3 bases, leaving 10 bases between the germline ends. Germline V CDR1 and CDR2: LGHDT, YNNKEL (reference sequence). CDR3 region: CASSRTESYNSPLHF. CDR3 DNA sequence: TGTGCCAGCAGCCGGACCGAAAGCTATAATTCACCCCTCCACTTT.

This clonotype has a handful of counts. The chain couples TRBV12-3 or TRBV12-4 to TRBJ2-3; D remains ambiguous. There are 14 residues in the CDR3. V shed 3 bases and J shed 0 bases, with 7 bases lying between them. This CDR3 reads CASSLDGSTDTQYF. The DNA for the CDR3 is TGTGCCAGCAGTTTGGACGGAAGCACAGATACGCAGTATTTT.

The V and J genes are TRBV5-1 and TRBJ2-7, with no clear D. This CDR3 has 14 residues. CDR1 is SGHRS, CDR2 YFSETQ, per germline. Between the trimmed V and J ends, which lost 1 base and 2 bases, there was a span of 10 bases. In DNA form, the CDR3 reads TGCGCCAGCAGCTTGCTGTCAGCCCCCTACGAGCAGTACTTC. It is translated as CASSLLSAPYEQYF.